This T cell receptor (beta chain) was sequenced for a study of beta chain features in type 1 diabetes. Study-wide context: Age, gender and cell yields were similar between patients and healthy donors.

Sorting with CD45RO/CCR7/CD25/CD127/CD95/CD27 yielded naive, central memory, regulatory and stem-like memory CD4+ cells. Overall study findings and caveats: All four CD4+ subsets of Type 1 diabetes patients contained TCRB CDR3s that were moderately but significantly shorter.

From germline, CDR1 is SGHTA and CDR2 FQGNSA. This CDR3 spans 15 amino acids. Trimming removed 7 bases from V and 4 bases from J; junction bases left unmatched: 8. Sequenced material consisted of expressed TCRB transcripts (all of the isolated RNA was reverse transcribed). Sequencing used immunoSEQ multiplex PCR; TCRdb keeps in-frame clones, though not all of them. The data hold some 22,000 clones, with roughly 56% observed a single time. This clone was recorded a few times. Its specificity is unknown. This TCR was recovered from a man aged 18 to 29 with type 1 diabetes. This sequence joins TRBV7-2 and TRBJ1-4; 8 nucleotides align to TRBD1. The sequencing sample was made of stem cell memory CD4+ T cells from blood. CDR3 bases: TGTGCCAGCAACACCGCAGGGGGCGATAATGAAAAACTGTTTTTT. It is translated as CASNTAGGDNEKLFF.